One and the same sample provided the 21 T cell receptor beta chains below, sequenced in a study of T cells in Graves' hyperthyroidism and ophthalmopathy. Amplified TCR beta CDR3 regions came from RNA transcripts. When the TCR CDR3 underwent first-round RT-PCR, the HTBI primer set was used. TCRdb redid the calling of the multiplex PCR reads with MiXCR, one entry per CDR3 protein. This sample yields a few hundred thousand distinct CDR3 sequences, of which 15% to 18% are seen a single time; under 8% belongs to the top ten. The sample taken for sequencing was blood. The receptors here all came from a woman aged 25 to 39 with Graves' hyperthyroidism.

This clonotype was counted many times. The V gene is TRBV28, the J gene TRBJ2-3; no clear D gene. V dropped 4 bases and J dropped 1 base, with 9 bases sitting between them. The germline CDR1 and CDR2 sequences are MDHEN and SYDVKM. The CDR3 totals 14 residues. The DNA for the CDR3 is TGTGCCAGCAGTTCCCGACGAGGCACAGATACGCAGTATTTT. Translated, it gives CASSSRRGTDTQYF.

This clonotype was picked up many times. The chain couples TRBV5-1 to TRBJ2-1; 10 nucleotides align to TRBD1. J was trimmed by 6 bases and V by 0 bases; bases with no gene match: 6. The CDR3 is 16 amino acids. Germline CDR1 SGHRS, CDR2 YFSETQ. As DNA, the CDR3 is TGCGCCAGCAGCTTGGTTGGGACAGGGGTGGGCAATGAGCAGTTCTTC. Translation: CASSLVGTGVGNEQFF.

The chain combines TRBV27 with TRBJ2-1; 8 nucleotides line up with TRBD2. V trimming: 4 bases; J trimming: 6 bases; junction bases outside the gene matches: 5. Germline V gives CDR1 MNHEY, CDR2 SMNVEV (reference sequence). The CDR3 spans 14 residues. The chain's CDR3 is CASSSSGRINEQFF. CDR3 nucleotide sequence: TGTGCCAGCAGTTCCAGCGGGAGAATCAATGAGCAGTTCTTC.

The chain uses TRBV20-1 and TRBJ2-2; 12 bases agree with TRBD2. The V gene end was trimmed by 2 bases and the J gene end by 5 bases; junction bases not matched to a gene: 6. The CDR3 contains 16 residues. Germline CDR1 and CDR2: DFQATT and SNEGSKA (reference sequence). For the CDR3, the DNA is TGCAGTGCTAGACCAACGACTAGCGGGAGAACCGGGGAGCTGTTTTTT. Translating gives CSARPTTSGRTGELFF.

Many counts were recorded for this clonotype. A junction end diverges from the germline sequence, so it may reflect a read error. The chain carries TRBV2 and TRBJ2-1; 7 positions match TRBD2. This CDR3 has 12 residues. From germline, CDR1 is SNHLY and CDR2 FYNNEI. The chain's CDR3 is CASTERAGWQFF. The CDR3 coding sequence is TGTGCCAGCACTGAAAGAGCGGGATGGCAGTTCTTC.

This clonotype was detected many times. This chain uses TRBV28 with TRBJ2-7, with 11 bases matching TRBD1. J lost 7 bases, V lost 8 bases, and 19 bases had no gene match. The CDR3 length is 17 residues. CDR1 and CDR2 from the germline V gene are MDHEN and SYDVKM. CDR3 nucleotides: TGTGCCAGCCCCTTAAGTGTTGGACAGGGGGCCCGAGTGGAGCAGTACTTC. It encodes CASPLSVGQGARVEQYF.

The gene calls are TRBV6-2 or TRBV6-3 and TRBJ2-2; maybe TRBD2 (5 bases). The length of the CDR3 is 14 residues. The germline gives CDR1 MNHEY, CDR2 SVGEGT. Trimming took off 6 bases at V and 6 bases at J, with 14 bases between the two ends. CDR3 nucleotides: TGTGCCAGCAGCCGTCGAACTAGTTCCGGGGAGCTGTTTTTT. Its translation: CASSRRTSSGELFF.

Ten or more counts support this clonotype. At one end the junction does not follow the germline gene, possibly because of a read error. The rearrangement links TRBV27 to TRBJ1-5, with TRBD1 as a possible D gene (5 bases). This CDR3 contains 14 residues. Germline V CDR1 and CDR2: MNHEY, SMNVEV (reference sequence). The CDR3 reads CASSFGGSNQPQHF. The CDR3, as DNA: TGCGCCAGCAGCTTTGGGGGAAGCAATCAGCCCCAGCATTTT.

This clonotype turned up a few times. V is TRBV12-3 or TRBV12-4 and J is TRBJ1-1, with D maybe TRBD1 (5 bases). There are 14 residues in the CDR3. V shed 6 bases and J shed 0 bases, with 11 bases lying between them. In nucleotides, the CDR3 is TGTGCCAGCAGGAAAAGGGACTTGAACACTGAAGCTTTCTTT. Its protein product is CASRKRDLNTEAFF.

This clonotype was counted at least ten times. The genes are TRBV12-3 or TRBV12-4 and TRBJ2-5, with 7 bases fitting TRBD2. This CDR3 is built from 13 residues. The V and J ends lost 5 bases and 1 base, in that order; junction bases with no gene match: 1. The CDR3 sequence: CASSTSAQETQYF. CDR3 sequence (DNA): TGTGCCAGCAGTACTAGCGCCCAAGAGACCCAGTACTTC.

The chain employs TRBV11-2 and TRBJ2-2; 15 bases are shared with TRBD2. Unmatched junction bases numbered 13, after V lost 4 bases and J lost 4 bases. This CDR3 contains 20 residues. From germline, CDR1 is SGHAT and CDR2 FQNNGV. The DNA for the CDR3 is TGTGCCAGCAGCTCGCGGACTAGCGGGAGGGCCGATCTTAGCACCGGGGAGCTGTTTTTT. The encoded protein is CASSSRTSGRADLSTGELFF.

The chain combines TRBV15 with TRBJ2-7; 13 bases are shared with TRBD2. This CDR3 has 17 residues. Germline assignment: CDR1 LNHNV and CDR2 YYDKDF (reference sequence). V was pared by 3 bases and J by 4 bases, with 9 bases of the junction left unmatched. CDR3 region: CATSRVPMGLAGYEQYF. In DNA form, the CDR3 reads TGTGCCACCAGCAGGGTCCCAATGGGACTAGCGGGGTACGAGCAGTACTTC.

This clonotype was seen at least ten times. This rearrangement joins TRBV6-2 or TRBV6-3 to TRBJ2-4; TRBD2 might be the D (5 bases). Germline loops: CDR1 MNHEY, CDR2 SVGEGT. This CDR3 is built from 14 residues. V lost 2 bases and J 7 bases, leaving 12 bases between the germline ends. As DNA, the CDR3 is TGTGCCAGCAGTTACGAGGGCAACCTCAACATTCAGTACTTC. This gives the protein CASSYEGNLNIQYF.

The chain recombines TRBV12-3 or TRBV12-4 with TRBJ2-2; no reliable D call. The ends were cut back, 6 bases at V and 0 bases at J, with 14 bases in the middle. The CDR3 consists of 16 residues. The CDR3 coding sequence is TGTGCCAGCAGCCGAGCCAGTCCCGCGAACACCGGGGAGCTGTTTTTT. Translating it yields CASSRASPANTGELFF.

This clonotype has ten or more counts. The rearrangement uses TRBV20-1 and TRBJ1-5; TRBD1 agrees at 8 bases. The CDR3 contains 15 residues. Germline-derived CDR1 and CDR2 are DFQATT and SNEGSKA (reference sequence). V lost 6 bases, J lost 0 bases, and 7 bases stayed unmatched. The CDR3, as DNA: TGCAGTGCAACCGGGACAGGCTATAGCAATCAGCCCCAGCATTTT. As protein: CSATGTGYSNQPQHF.

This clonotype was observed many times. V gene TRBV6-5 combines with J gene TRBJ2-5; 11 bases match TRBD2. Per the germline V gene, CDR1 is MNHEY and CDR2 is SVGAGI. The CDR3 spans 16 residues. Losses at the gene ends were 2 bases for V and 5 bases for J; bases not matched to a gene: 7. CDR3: CASSYAPSGRSETQYF. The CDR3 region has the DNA TGTGCCAGCAGTTACGCTCCTAGCGGGAGGTCTGAGACCCAGTACTTC.

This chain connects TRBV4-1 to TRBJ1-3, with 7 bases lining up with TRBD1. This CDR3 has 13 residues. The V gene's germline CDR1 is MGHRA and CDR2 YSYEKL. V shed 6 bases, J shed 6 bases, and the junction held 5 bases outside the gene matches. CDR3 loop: CASRKTGSNTIYF. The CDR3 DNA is TGCGCCAGCAGAAAGACAGGGTCAAACACCATATATTTT.

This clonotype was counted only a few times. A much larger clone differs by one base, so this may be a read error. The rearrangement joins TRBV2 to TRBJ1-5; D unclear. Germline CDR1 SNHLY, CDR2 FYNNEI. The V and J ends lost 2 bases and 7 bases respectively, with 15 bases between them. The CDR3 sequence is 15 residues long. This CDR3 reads CASSEPESLAQPQHF. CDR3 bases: TGTGCCAGCAGTGAACCGGAAAGCTTGGCCCAGCCCCAGCATTTT.

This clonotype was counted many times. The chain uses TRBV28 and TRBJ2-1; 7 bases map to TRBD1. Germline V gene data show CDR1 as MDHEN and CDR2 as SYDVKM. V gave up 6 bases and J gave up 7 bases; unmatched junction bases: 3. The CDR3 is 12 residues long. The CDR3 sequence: CASSQDRNEQFF. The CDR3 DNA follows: TGTGCCAGCAGCCAGGACAGGAATGAGCAGTTCTTC.

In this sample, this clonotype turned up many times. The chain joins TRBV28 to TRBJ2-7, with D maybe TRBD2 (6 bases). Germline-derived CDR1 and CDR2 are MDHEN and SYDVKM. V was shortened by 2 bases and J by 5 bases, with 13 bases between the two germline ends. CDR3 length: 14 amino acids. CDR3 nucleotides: TGTGCCAGCAGTTTAATCCAGCGGGCGCACGAGCAGTACTTC. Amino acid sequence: CASSLIQRAHEQYF.

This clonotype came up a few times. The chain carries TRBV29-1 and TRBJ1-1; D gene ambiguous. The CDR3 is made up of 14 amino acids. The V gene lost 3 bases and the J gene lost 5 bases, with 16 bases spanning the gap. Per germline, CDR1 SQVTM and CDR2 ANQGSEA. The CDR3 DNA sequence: TGCAGCGTTGATGGGGTGAGCGTAGGGACTGAAGCTTTCTTT. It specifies CSVDGVSVGTEAFF.